This TCR beta chain derives from a study of radiation and T cells in renal cell carcinoma. The V end was cut by 5 bases, the J end by 9 bases, with 8 bases between. The CDR3 covers 11 residues. Germline CDR1 SNHLY, CDR2 FYNNEI. Profiling relied on immunoSEQ multiplex PCR, and the TCRdb table lists in-frame clones only, not all of them. The sample contains about 120,000 clones, 81% of which appear only once. The time point here: blood 2 weeks post-SBRT. Treatment: 15 Gy SBRT to primary tumor, nephrectomy 4 weeks later. The tumor was a clear cell renal cell carcinoma. This clone appeared once. Material: blood, obtained from a patient whose treatment included radiotherapy and nephrectomy. This chain uses TRBV2 with TRBJ2-1; D is unresolved. The sequence derives from a man aged 50 to 59 with renal cell carcinoma. CDR3 bases: TGTGCCAGCAGTCCCTCGGGTGAGCAGTTCTTC. Encoded protein: CASSPSGEQFF.